This T cell receptor (beta chain) was obtained from a study of spatial heterogeneity in lung cancer. General study points: Of tumor T cells, an estimated coverage of approximately 7% was reached for alpha chains and about 14% for beta chains. In tumors, expanded intratumoral alpha and beta TCR counts tracked mutation counts.

TCRdb analysed the 5' RACE reads with MiXCR anew, one entry per CDR3 protein. The table shows about 5,600 distinct CDR3 sequences, with 7.7% occurring only once. The time point is: sample taken at primary tumor resection. No cells were sorted before sequencing. The whole RNA sequenced was extracted from tumor, nontumor lung or frozen PBMC. The germline CDR1 and CDR2 sequences are DFQATT and SNEGSKA (reference sequence). Trimming took 4 bases from V and 7 from J, leaving 17 bases between them. This CDR3 has 14 residues. This clonotype was counted a single time. What it binds is unknown. This clonotype was obtained from a female donor with early-stage non-small cell lung cancer. The V gene is TRBV20-1, the J gene TRBJ1-5, with unresolved D. The material was lung tumor tissue, obtained at surgery. The CDR3 bases are TGCAGTGCTACCCGCCCGGGCGGAGGACAGCCCCAGCATTTT. Protein sequence: CSATRPGGGQPQHF.